The 21 T cell receptor beta chains given below trace back to one sample, sequenced in a study of CD8 T cells in ankylosing spondylitis. TCRdb analysed the 5' RACE reads with MiXCR anew, one entry per CDR3 protein. The repertoire includes around 300,000 distinct CDR3 sequences, 11% of them detected once, and around 8.4% sits in the top ten. Sequencing was done on a sample of blood, either unsorted or a sorted T cell fraction (not recorded which). The receptors were sampled from a female donor with ankylosing spondylitis or in good health (not recorded which).

This clonotype was observed at least ten times. The rearrangement joins TRBV3-1 to TRBJ2-7, with D maybe TRBD1 (6 bases). This CDR3 contains 15 residues. V was cut by 4 bases and J by 0 bases, with 13 bases left in between. The germline V gene has CDR1 LGHDT and CDR2 YNNKEL (reference sequence). The DNA of the CDR3 is TGTGCCAGCAGCCGTTCCGGGACATCCTCCTACGAGCAGTACTTC. Protein: CASSRSGTSSYEQYF.

V and J are TRBV20-1 and TRBJ1-1, with 8 bases lining up with TRBD1. This CDR3 contains 15 residues. Trimming at V came to 5 bases and at J to 8 bases, leaving 16 bases not matched to a gene. Germline V gene lookup returns CDR1 DFQATT and CDR2 SNEGSKA (reference sequence). CDR3 in amino acids: CSAPTWTGRAYEAFF. The CDR3 bases are TGCAGTGCTCCGACTTGGACAGGGAGGGCCTACGAAGCTTTCTTT.

This clonotype was detected a few times. The chain employs TRBV10-3 and TRBJ1-5; the D is unclear. Per germline, CDR1 ENHRY and CDR2 SYGVKD. Between the trimmed V and J ends, which lost 6 bases and 2 bases, there was a span of 5 bases. CDR3 size: 12 residues. The DNA for the CDR3 is TGTGCCATCAGCGGGGGCAATCAGCCCCAGCATTTT. As protein: CAISGGNQPQHF.

CDR3 region: CASSDRDQPQHF. The DNA for the CDR3 is TGTGCCTCCTCGGACAGGGATCAGCCCCAGCATTTT. This chain joins TRBV10-3 and TRBJ1-5; TRBD1 agrees at 8 bases. The CDR3 has 12 amino acids. Losses at the gene ends were 11 bases for V and 5 bases for J; bases not matched to a gene: 5. Germline CDR1 ENHRY, CDR2 SYGVKD.

This clonotype was seen ten or more times. CDR3 coding DNA: TGTGCCAGCAGTTACAGTTCTAGCGTAGACAATGAGCAGTTCTTC. This codes for CASSYSSSVDNEQFF. V is TRBV6-5 and J is TRBJ2-1; D perhaps matches TRBD2 (6 bases). V lost 2 bases to trimming and J lost 5 bases, with 13 bases between them. The CDR3 sequence is 15 residues long. Germline lookup yields CDR1 MNHEY and CDR2 SVGAGI.

This clonotype has just a few counts. The chain uses TRBV27 and TRBJ2-7; D is undetermined. Trimming cost V 3 bases and J 7 bases, with 13 bases left between them. The CDR3 extends over 13 amino acids. From germline, CDR1 is MNHEY and CDR2 SMNVEV (reference sequence). As DNA, the CDR3 is TGTGCCAGCAGTTTCTCGCCCCTCGGTGAGCAGTACTTC. Encoded protein: CASSFSPLGEQYF.

This clonotype has at least ten counts. This chain connects TRBV29-1 to TRBJ1-5; TRBD1 aligns across 7 bases. This CDR3 is built from 12 residues. The germline gives CDR1 SQVTM, CDR2 ANQGSEA. Trimming at V came to 7 bases and at J to 3 bases, leaving 3 bases not matched to a gene. This CDR3 reads CSAGQNNQPQHF. DNA of the CDR3: TGCAGCGCGGGACAGAACAATCAGCCCCAGCATTTT.

The genes are TRBV7-2 and TRBJ2-2; D uncertain. V was clipped by 0 bases and J by 4 bases, with 9 bases between them. The CDR3 has 15 amino acids. The germline gives CDR1 SGHTA, CDR2 FQGNSA. The CDR3 region is CASSLATLSTGELFF. The CDR3 nucleotides are TGTGCCAGCAGCTTAGCGACCCTCAGCACCGGGGAGCTGTTTTTT.

At least ten counts were recorded for this clonotype. This chain links TRBV12-3 or TRBV12-4 with TRBJ1-6; no reliable D call. The CDR3 is 14 residues long. Trimming took 3 bases from V and 5 from J, leaving 8 bases between them. In DNA form, the CDR3 reads TGTGCCAGCAGTTTGTGGCAGAATAATTCACCCCTCCACTTT. Encoded protein: CASSLWQNNSPLHF.

This clonotype turned up a few times. Relative to the germline gene, one junction end is altered; a read error may explain this. The chain employs TRBV18 and TRBJ1-2; D is unresolved. Germline V gives CDR1 KGHSH, CDR2 LQKENI. This CDR3 is built from 15 residues. CDR3 sequence (DNA): TGTGCCAGCTCACCGACCGAAGGCAGAGGGTATGGCGACACCTTC. Its protein is CASSPTEGRGYGDTF.

This clonotype came up a few times. V gene TRBV28 combines with J gene TRBJ2-1; 8 bases fit TRBD2. The CDR3 loop spans 16 amino acids. Germline V gene lookup returns CDR1 MDHEN and CDR2 SYDVKM. V was clipped by 3 bases and J by 7 bases; unmatched bases: 11. The CDR3 region is CASSFWGGGKFNEQFF. Written as DNA, the CDR3 is TGTGCCAGCAGTTTTTGGGGCGGGGGGAAATTTAATGAGCAGTTCTTC.

The gene calls are TRBV7-9 and TRBJ1-6; no firm D call. Germline CDR1 reads SEHNR; CDR2 reads FQNEAQ (reference sequence). The CDR3 is made up of 15 amino acids. Trimming took off 4 bases at V and 9 bases at J, with 16 bases between the two ends. The DNA of the CDR3 is TGTGCCAGCAGCTCAAAAGACATTTCTGGTTCACCCCTCCACTTT. Residues: CASSSKDISGSPLHF.

The J gene is TRBJ1-5, the V gene TRBV10-3; D remains ambiguous. Germline CDR1 ENHRY, CDR2 SYGVKD. Trimming stripped 4 bases from V and 4 bases from J, with 8 bases between. This CDR3 comprises 13 residues. Here the CDR3 reads CAISGGLNQPQHF. Written as DNA, the CDR3 is TGTGCCATCAGTGGTGGACTAAATCAGCCCCAGCATTTT.

The rearrangement joins TRBV18 to TRBJ1-2, with TRBD1 matching 7 bases. CDR1 is KGHSH, CDR2 LQKENI, per germline. Unmatched junction bases numbered 18, after V lost 5 bases and J lost 3 bases. This CDR3 contains 18 residues. The CDR3: CASSADRVSLNFHYGYTF. In DNA, the CDR3 is TGTGCCAGCTCAGCCGACAGGGTTTCGTTGAATTTTCACTATGGCTACACCTTC.

There are many counts of this clonotype. The CDR3 coding sequence is TGCATAGCTCGTGGCTACACCTTC. Protein: CIARGYTF. The rearrangement joins TRBV20-1 to TRBJ1-2; D unclear. CDR1 and CDR2 (germline): DFQATT, SNEGSKA (reference sequence). This CDR3 spans 8 amino acids.

For this clonotype: At one end the junction does not follow the germline gene, possibly because of a read error. This rearrangement joins TRBV6-2 or TRBV6-3 to TRBJ2-3, with TRBD2 matching over 8 bases. CDR3 length equals 15 residues. Germline CDR1 and CDR2: MNHEY and SVGEGT. CDR3 DNA: TGTGCCAGCAGTTTGGCCAGCGGGAGTCAAGATACGCTGTATTTT. Translated, it gives CASSLASGSQDTLYF.

V is TRBV30 and J is TRBJ1-5; possible D gene TRBD1, 5 bases. The CDR3 is made up of 15 amino acids. V was shortened by 4 bases and J by 7 bases, with 20 bases between the two germline ends. Looked up from germline, CDR1 is GTSNPN and CDR2 is SVGIG (reference sequence). The CDR3 is CAWNTLGVSGQPQHF. DNA of the CDR3: TGTGCCTGGAATACCCTAGGGGTATCAGGACAGCCCCAGCATTTT.

The chain is built from TRBV11-2 and TRBJ2-5; TRBD1 aligns across 11 bases. CDR1 SGHAT and CDR2 FQNNGV come from the germline V gene. The CDR3 is 18 residues long. With V trimmed by 5 bases and J by 5 bases, 16 bases remained unmatched. CDR3 DNA: TGTGCCAGCAGCACCCATGGACAGGGGGCAATTCAGGGGGAGACCCAGTACTTC. Encoded protein: CASSTHGQGAIQGETQYF.

This clonotype has a count of ten or more. The gene calls are TRBV7-2 and TRBJ1-2, with a tentative D call TRBD1 (5 bases). This CDR3 spans 12 amino acids. Trimming removed 5 bases at V and 3 bases at J, with 7 bases between. Germline V CDR1 and CDR2: SGHTA, FQGNSA. CDR3 protein: CASSPTDYGYTF. The CDR3 coding sequence is TGTGCCAGCAGCCCGACAGACTATGGCTACACCTTC.

This clonotype was detected many times. The chain couples TRBV20-1 to TRBJ2-3, with a weak D call TRBD1 (6 bases). CDR1 DFQATT and CDR2 SNEGSKA come from the germline V gene (reference sequence). The V end lost 7 bases, the J end lost 4 bases, and 12 bases lay between the germline ends. CDR3 length equals 12 residues. In DNA, the CDR3 is TGCAGTGGCCAGGGGCAGGCAGATACGCAGTATTTT. Its protein product is CSGQGQADTQYF.

This clonotype was picked up a small number of times. The genes are TRBV20-1 and TRBJ2-3; D is perhaps TRBD2 (7 bases). The germline V gene has CDR1 DFQATT and CDR2 SNEGSKA (reference sequence). The CDR3 sequence is 17 residues long. V gave up 3 bases and J gave up 6 bases, with 25 bases separating them. The CDR3 here is CSARGGQASVQWDTQYF. The CDR3 DNA follows: TGCAGTGCTAGGGGGGGGCAGGCTAGCGTTCAATGGGATACGCAGTATTTT.